The sequence of this TCR beta chain was determined in a study of T cells in Graves' hyperthyroidism and ophthalmopathy. Germline CDR1 DFQATT, CDR2 SNEGSKA (reference sequence). Unmatched junction bases numbered 7, after V lost 2 bases and J lost 1 base. The CDR3 has 16 residues. RNA transcripts yielded amplified TCR beta CDR3 regions. In the first-round RT-PCR of the TCR CDR3, the HTBI primer set was used. TCRdb re-called the multiplex PCR reads with MiXCR, one entry per CDR3 protein. This repertoire shows hundreds of thousands of distinct CDR3 sequences, 25% to 30% found once; its top ten account for around 28%.

Sequenced: blood. This rearrangement joins TRBV20-1 to TRBJ2-5; TRBD1 matches 10 bases. The clonotype originates from a man aged 40-49 years with Graves' hyperthyroidism that later progressed to Graves' ophthalmopathy. The CDR3: CSARSWGQGSQETQYF. The CDR3 DNA sequence: TGCAGTGCTAGATCATGGGGACAGGGGAGCCAAGAGACCCAGTACTTC.